This T cell receptor (beta chain) was profiled in a study of memory CD4+ T cells and cytomegalovirus serostatus. This clone was detected only once. Measured with immunoSEQ multiplex PCR; TCRdb has only the in-frame clones, and not every one. The data contain just under 65,000 clones, roughly 80% of them seen just once; the ten biggest clones take up 0.75% to 0.9%. CDR1 is PRHDT, CDR2 FYEKMQ, per germline (reference sequence). CDR3 length: 18 amino acids. The junction had 7 bases not matched to a gene; V was cut back by 1 base and J by 0 bases. The sort gate was single viable CD3+CD4+CD8-CD45RO+ cells for memory CD4+ T cells.

Sequenced: memory CD4+ T cells from blood. The rearrangement joins TRBV13 to TRBJ2-1; TRBD2 agrees at 9 bases. The TCR originated in an adult in good health and CMV-seronegative. The CDR3 protein is CASSLVRLAVSSYNEQFF. CDR3 DNA sequence: TGTGCCAGCAGCTTAGTTCGACTAGCGGTTAGCTCCTACAATGAGCAGTTCTTC. The full variable domain, in which reference TRBV13 and TRBJ2-1 provide the parts outside the CDR3, is AAGVIQSPRHLIKEKRETATLKCYPIPRHDTVYWYQQGPGQDPQFLISFYEKMQSDKGSIPDRFSAQQFSDYHSELNMSSLELGDSALYFCASSLVRLAVSSYNEQFFGPGTRLTVL.